This T cell receptor beta chain appears in the sequencing data of a study of cytomegalovirus exposure and HLA in healthy donors. Points on this clone: Its antigen is currently unknown.

General study results and limits: Subsequent analysis found a tendency for first-cohort TCR clusters to co-occur within the 110 or so validation repertoires. There were three CMV-associated chains whose specificity for CMV antigens was confirmed in vitro. The authors listed 150 to 200 TCR beta chains as cytomegalovirus-associated. Despite most TCR sequences being rare, some public TCRs occurred in many donors.

Clones were read by immunoSEQ multiplex PCR, and TCRdb kept only the in-frame ones, dropping some. Here the sample spans some 190,000 clones, 86% being singletons. CDR1 is ENHRY and CDR2 is SYGVKD in the germline V gene. The CDR3 contains 14 residues. The V gene end was trimmed by 5 bases and the J gene end by 4 bases; junction bases not matched to a gene: 5. The sample comprised PBMCs. The sequence came from a man aged 25 to 45 in good health and CMV-seropositive. The gene calls are TRBV10-3 and TRBJ1-5, with 7 positions matching TRBD1. CDR3 amino acids: CAISLPGQNQPQHF. CDR3 sequence (DNA): TGTGCCATCAGTTTACCGGGACAGAATCAGCCCCAGCATTTT.